Below, 25 T cell receptor beta chains from the same sample are listed, as sequenced in a study of regulatory T cells in long-lasting Graves disease (dated by TCRdb to about 2021). Library generation was performed with multiplex PCR. Sequenced using an Illumina HiSeq 4000. iRepertoire HTBI primers and Arm-PCR amplification of CDR3 regions were used to construct TCR beta libraries. In-frame beta chains were kept once TCRdb had trimmed the public reads at Q25 with fastp and called clones with MiXCR. Each CDR3 protein gets just one entry, which takes the most common genes and DNA from the rows behind it. The sample table contains about 400,000 distinct CDR3 sequences; only one count was recorded for about 20% of them. The ten top clones hold under 25% of the sample. Explained via the paper, the time point label denotes: persistent/refractory GD, antithyroid drugs over 5 years with positive TRAb. For both TCR sequencing and RNA sequencing, RNA was extracted from PBMCs using TRIzol.

Source: peripheral blood mononuclear cells (PBMCs), taken when the disease was refractory, from a patient treated with antithyroid drugs. The receptors were sampled from a female donor with Graves disease.

The chain carries TRBV30 and TRBJ1-2; TRBD1 matches at 8 bases. The CDR3 is 13 amino acids. V shed 0 bases, J shed 12 bases, and the junction held 9 bases outside the gene matches. CDR1 GTSNPN and CDR2 SVGIG come from the germline V gene (reference sequence). Here the CDR3 reads CAWSVPGAGGHTF. CDR3 DNA: TGTGCCTGGAGTGTACCGGGGGCAGGGGGCCACACCTTC. The entire variable domain, with the rest obtained from reference TRBV30 and TRBJ1-2, is as follows: SQTIHQWPATLVQPVGSPLSLECTVEGTSNPNLYWYRQAAGRGLQLLFYSVGIGQISSEVPQNLSASRPQDRQFILSSKKLLLSDSGFYLCAWSVPGAGGHTFGSGTRLTVV.

The gene calls are TRBV6-1 and TRBJ2-7; TRBD1 might be the D (6 bases). The CDR3 totals 15 residues. V shed 8 bases and J shed 0 bases, with 17 bases lying between them. The germline V gene has CDR1 MNHNS and CDR2 SASEGT. The CDR3 here is CASGNPDRTSYEQYF. The CDR3 region has the DNA TGTGCCAGCGGAAATCCGGACAGAACCTCCTACGAGCAGTACTTC.

This sequence joins TRBV5-6 and TRBJ1-4; D remains ambiguous. This CDR3 has 14 amino acids. Trimming shortened V by 4 bases and J by 8 bases, and 15 bases separated the two germline ends. Germline V gene lookup returns CDR1 SGHDT and CDR2 YYEEEE. CDR3 DNA: TGTGCCAGCAGCCCAACCTCATTTGGAGAAAAACTGTTTTTT. Translated: CASSPTSFGEKLFF. Together with reference TRBV5-6 and TRBJ1-4, the CDR3 gives the full variable domain: DAGVTQSPTHLIKTRGQQVTLRCSPKSGHDTVSWYQQALGQGPQFIFQYYEEEERQRGNFPDRFSGHQFPNYSSELNVNALLLGDSALYLCASSPTSFGEKLFFGSGTQLSVL.

In its sample, this clonotype was seen a few times. This chain joins TRBV3-1 and TRBJ1-3, with 9 bases aligning to TRBD1. Germline V gene sequence: CDR1 LGHDT, CDR2 YNNKEL (reference sequence). This CDR3 region has 15 residues. J lost 3 bases, V lost 4 bases, and 4 bases had no gene match. The CDR3, as DNA: TGTGCCAGCAGCCCCCGGGACAGGGATGGAAACACCATATATTTT. Its protein product is CASSPRDRDGNTIYF.

The chain combines TRBV5-1 with TRBJ2-3; D call uncertain. CDR3 size: 13 residues. Trimming removed 3 bases at V and 2 bases at J, with 7 bases between. In germline, CDR1 is SGHRS, CDR2 YFSETQ. The CDR3 here is CASSSKTTDTQYF. In DNA form, the CDR3 reads TGCGCCAGCAGCTCTAAAACCACAGATACGCAGTATTTT.

The table lists this clonotype with many counts. The chain couples TRBV7-9 to TRBJ2-7; D is possibly TRBD1 or TRBD2 (5 bases each). The CDR3 loop spans 14 amino acids. V lost 1 base and J lost 3, with 10 bases in between. CDR1 is SEHNR and CDR2 is FQNEAQ in the germline V gene (reference sequence). CDR3 DNA sequence: TGTGCCAGCAGCTTAGGGGGGACCCACTACGAGCAGTACTTC. Its translation: CASSLGGTHYEQYF.

This clonotype appeared many times. The rearrangement links TRBV7-2 to TRBJ2-5; D is possibly TRBD2 (5 bases). In germline, CDR1 is SGHTA, CDR2 FQGNSA. The V end lost 4 bases, the J end lost 5 bases, and 20 bases lay between the germline ends. This CDR3 region has 16 residues. The CDR3 loop reads CASSSQMRVGLETQYF. The CDR3 DNA sequence: TGTGCCAGCAGCTCTCAAATGAGGGTTGGTCTGGAGACCCAGTACTTC.

CDR3 DNA: TGTGCCAGCAGCCAACAGGGTAGGGGCTACACCTTC. It yields the protein CASSQQGRGYTF. The chain employs TRBV3-1 and TRBJ1-2; D is possibly TRBD1 (5 bases). The CDR3 length is 12 residues. Trimming took 2 bases from V and 8 from J, leaving 9 bases between them. The germline gives CDR1 LGHDT, CDR2 YNNKEL (reference sequence).

This clonotype was seen many times. The V call is TRBV18, the J call TRBJ1-1; D remains ambiguous. CDR3 length: 12 amino acids. V lost 0 bases to trimming and J lost 11 bases, with 10 bases between them. In germline, CDR1 is KGHSH, CDR2 LQKENI. DNA of the CDR3: TGTGCCAGCTCACCACCGGCTGCAATGGCTTTCTTT. Protein sequence: CASSPPAAMAFF.

This clonotype was recorded at least ten times. The chain links TRBV12-3 or TRBV12-4 to TRBJ2-1, with 7 bases aligning to TRBD2. V lost 0 bases, J lost 9 bases, and 5 bases stayed unmatched. The CDR3 spans 14 residues. In nucleotides, the CDR3 is TGTGCCAGCAGTTTAGCGGGAGGGGCACCTGAGCAGTTCTTC. Amino acid sequence: CASSLAGGAPEQFF.

This clonotype was seen a handful of times. The chain joins TRBV7-9 to TRBJ2-2; D perhaps matches TRBD2 (6 bases). Per germline, CDR1 SEHNR and CDR2 FQNEAQ (reference sequence). V shed 6 bases and J shed 6 bases, with 17 bases lying between them. This CDR3 region has 15 residues. The CDR3 is CASSHGGPSAGELFF. CDR3 DNA: TGTGCCAGCAGTCACGGAGGGCCGTCAGCCGGGGAGCTGTTTTTT.

At least ten counts were recorded for this clonotype. V and J are TRBV6-1 and TRBJ2-7; 9 nucleotides agree with TRBD1. This CDR3 spans 17 amino acids. CDR1 is MNHNS, CDR2 SASEGT, per germline. V lost 2 bases, J lost 6 bases, and 14 bases stayed unmatched. The CDR3 DNA follows: TGTGCCAGCAGTGAAAGGTTTTCGGGACAGGGAATCCGCGAGCAGTACTTC. It specifies CASSERFSGQGIREQYF.

This clonotype has more than one count but fewer than ten. V is TRBV7-2 and J is TRBJ2-5, with no clear D. This CDR3 is 11 amino acids long. With 4 bases removed from V and 6 bases from J, the gap between germline ends came to 6 bases. Germline V CDR1 and CDR2: SGHTA, FQGNSA. Here the CDR3 reads CASSSDKTQYF. The CDR3 coding sequence is TGTGCCAGCAGCTCAGATAAGACCCAGTACTTC.

Worth noting for this clonotype: A read error may be the cause here, since a much bigger clone is one base away. The chain is built from TRBV28 and TRBJ1-1; D not resolved. Germline-derived CDR1 and CDR2 are MDHEN and SYDVKM. This CDR3 has 12 residues. CDR3 sequence reads: CAGSHQALGAFF. The CDR3 bases are TGTGCCGGCAGTCATCAGGCTCTTGGAGCTTTCTTT.

Only a few counts were recorded for this clonotype. The rearrangement uses TRBV7-2 and TRBJ2-2, with D perhaps TRBD1 (5 bases). Trimming shortened V by 5 bases and J by 5 bases, and 15 bases separated the two germline ends. This CDR3 comprises 15 residues. Germline loops: CDR1 SGHTA, CDR2 FQGNSA. As DNA, the CDR3 is TGTGCCAGCAGCCCGAGGACAATCTCAACCGGGGAGCTGTTTTTT. This codes for CASSPRTISTGELFF.

The V and J genes are TRBV7-9 and TRBJ1-2; D gene uncertain. The CDR3 runs 12 residues. Germline V gives CDR1 SEHNR, CDR2 FQNEAQ (reference sequence). Between the trimmed V and J ends, which lost 6 bases and 2 bases, there was a span of 7 bases. The CDR3 nucleotides are TGTGCCAGCAGTTTACGGAACTATGGCTACACCTTC. Protein sequence: CASSLRNYGYTF. Drawing the rest from reference TRBV7-9 and TRBJ1-2, the complete variable domain is DTGVSQNPRHKITKRGQNVTFRCDPISEHNRLYWYRQTLGQGPEFLTYFQNEAQLEKSRLLSDRFSAERPKGSFSTLEIQRTEQGDSAMYLCASSLRNYGYTFGSGTRLTVV.

J is TRBJ2-7 and V is TRBV28, with D perhaps given as TRBD1 or TRBD2 (5 bases each). The CDR3 length is 13 residues. Looked up from germline, CDR1 is MDHEN and CDR2 is SYDVKM. The germline V and J ends were trimmed by 4 bases and 6 bases, with 13 bases remaining between them. For the CDR3, the DNA is TGTGCCAGCAGTTGGGGCGGGTCGTCCGAGCAGTACTTC. Translated: CASSWGGSSEQYF.

This clonotype was observed a few times. The rearrangement uses TRBV11-2 and TRBJ2-3, with TRBD2 identical over 7 bases. Trimming at V came to 7 bases and at J to 5 bases, leaving 15 bases not matched to a gene. The CDR3 is made up of 16 amino acids. CDR1 is SGHAT and CDR2 is FQNNGV in the germline V gene. CDR3 sequence reads: CASNPLPAGAEDTQYF. The CDR3 DNA reads as TGTGCCAGCAATCCCCTCCCCGCGGGAGCGGAAGATACGCAGTATTTT.

At least ten counts were recorded for this clonotype. The chain combines TRBV7-3 with TRBJ2-5; 11 nucleotides agree with TRBD2. V was clipped by 5 bases and J by 1 base; unmatched bases: 3. This CDR3 region has 15 residues. Germline V CDR1 and CDR2: SGHTA, FQGTGA. In nucleotides, the CDR3 is TGTGCCAGCAGCCTTAGCGGGGGGGCCCAAGAGACCCAGTACTTC. Its protein product is CASSLSGGAQETQYF. Together with reference TRBV7-3 and TRBJ2-5, the CDR3 gives the full variable domain: GAGVSQTPSNKVTEKGKYVELRCDPISGHTALYWYRQSLGQGPEFLIYFQGTGAADDSGLPNDRFFAVRPEGSVSTLKIQRTERGDSAVYLCASSLSGGAQETQYFGPGTRLLVL.

This clonotype occurred a few times. This chain links TRBV24-1 with TRBJ1-5, with 11 bases identical to TRBD1. CDR1 KGHDR and CDR2 SFDVKD come from the germline V gene. CDR3 length: 14 amino acids. Germline trimming cut 6 bases from V and 9 bases from J; bases unmatched to any gene: 6. CDR3 sequence: CATSPGQGVWPQHF. In DNA form, the CDR3 reads TGTGCCACCAGTCCGGGACAGGGGGTTTGGCCCCAGCATTTT.

This clonotype has at least ten counts. The chain links TRBV12-3 or TRBV12-4 to TRBJ1-5; TRBD1 matches at 8 bases. The V segment lost 3 bases and the J segment 0 bases; nucleotides outside the gene matches: 10. This CDR3 is 18 amino acids long. CDR3 residues: CASSFTGTGMYSNQPQHF. The CDR3 DNA reads as TGTGCCAGCAGTTTCACCGGGACAGGCATGTATAGCAATCAGCCCCAGCATTTT.

To note about this clonotype: One base separates it from a far larger clone, so it is likely a read error. The chain combines TRBV6-9 with TRBJ1-1; D uncertain. The length of the CDR3 is 15 residues. Germline values: CDR1 MNHGY, CDR2 SVAAGI. The ends were cut back, 3 bases at V and 6 bases at J, with 17 bases in the middle. The CDR3 region has the DNA TGTGCCAGCAGTTACGGTACAGCCCGTAGATCTGAAGCTTTCTTT. This sequence encodes CASSYGTARRSEAFF.

This clonotype was observed a few times. In DNA, the CDR3 is TGTGCCACCGCGGCTAGCCTGAACACCGGGGAGCTGTTTTTT. Amino acids: CATAASLNTGELFF. The chain combines TRBV28 with TRBJ2-2; D possibly corresponds to TRBD2 (5 bases). Trimming took off 10 bases at V and 1 base at J, with 13 bases between the two ends. The CDR3 sequence is 14 residues long. Per the germline V gene, CDR1 is MDHEN and CDR2 is SYDVKM. The full variable domain, with the rest looked up from reference TRBV28 and TRBJ2-2, is DVKVTQSSRYLVKRTGEKVFLECVQDMDHENMFWYRQDPGLGLRLIYFSYDVKMKEKGDIPEGYSVSREKKERFSLILESASTNQTSMYLCATAASLNTGELFFGEGSRLTVL.

This clonotype was recorded many times. V and J are TRBV28 and TRBJ1-6; D remains ambiguous. Germline V gene data show CDR1 as MDHEN and CDR2 as SYDVKM. With 6 bases removed from V and 5 bases from J, the gap between germline ends came to 11 bases. CDR3 size: 14 residues. This CDR3 is CASSALRDNSPLHF. In DNA form, the CDR3 reads TGTGCCAGCAGCGCGTTGCGGGATAATTCACCCCTCCACTTT.

The genes are TRBV9 and TRBJ2-5; TRBD2 matches 7 bases. The CDR3 spans 15 residues. Trimming cost V 4 bases and J 5 bases; bases outside gene matches: 11. The germline V gene has CDR1 SGDLS and CDR2 YYNGEE. This chain's CDR3 is CASSPAGGLVETQYF. The CDR3 DNA is TGTGCCAGCAGCCCTGCCGGGGGGTTGGTGGAGACCCAGTACTTC. Combining the CDR3 with reference TRBV9 and TRBJ2-5 gives the whole variable domain DSGVTQTPKHLITATGQRVTLRCSPRSGDLSVYWYQQSLDQGLQFLIQYYNGEERAKGNILERFSAQQFPDLHSELNLSSLELGDSALYFCASSPAGGLVETQYFGPGTRLLVL.